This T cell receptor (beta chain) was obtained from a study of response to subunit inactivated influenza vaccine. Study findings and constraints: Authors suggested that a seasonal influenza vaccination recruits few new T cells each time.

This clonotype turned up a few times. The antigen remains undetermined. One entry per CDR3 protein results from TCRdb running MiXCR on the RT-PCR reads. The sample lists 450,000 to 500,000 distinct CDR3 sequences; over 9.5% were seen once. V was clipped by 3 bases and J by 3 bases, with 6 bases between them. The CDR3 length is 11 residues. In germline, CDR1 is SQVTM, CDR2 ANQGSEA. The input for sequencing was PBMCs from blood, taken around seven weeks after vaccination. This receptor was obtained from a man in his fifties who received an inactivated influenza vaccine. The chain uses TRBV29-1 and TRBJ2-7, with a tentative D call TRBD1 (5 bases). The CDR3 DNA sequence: TGCAGCGTTGATAGGGGCTACGAGCAGTACTTC. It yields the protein CSVDRGYEQYF.